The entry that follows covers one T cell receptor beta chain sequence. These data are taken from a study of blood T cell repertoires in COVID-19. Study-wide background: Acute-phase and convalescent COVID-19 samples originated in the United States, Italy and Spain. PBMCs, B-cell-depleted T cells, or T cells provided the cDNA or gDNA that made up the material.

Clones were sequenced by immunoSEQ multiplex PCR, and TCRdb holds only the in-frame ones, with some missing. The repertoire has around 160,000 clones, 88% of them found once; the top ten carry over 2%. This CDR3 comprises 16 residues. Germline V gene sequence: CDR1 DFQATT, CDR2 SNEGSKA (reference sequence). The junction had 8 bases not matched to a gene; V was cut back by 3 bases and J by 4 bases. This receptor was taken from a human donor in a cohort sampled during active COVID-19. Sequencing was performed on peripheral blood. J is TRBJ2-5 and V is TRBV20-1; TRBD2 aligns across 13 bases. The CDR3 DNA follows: TGCAGTGCTAGTCCCCCACGGACTAGCGGGAGAGAGACCCAGTACTTC. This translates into CSASPPRTSGRETQYF.